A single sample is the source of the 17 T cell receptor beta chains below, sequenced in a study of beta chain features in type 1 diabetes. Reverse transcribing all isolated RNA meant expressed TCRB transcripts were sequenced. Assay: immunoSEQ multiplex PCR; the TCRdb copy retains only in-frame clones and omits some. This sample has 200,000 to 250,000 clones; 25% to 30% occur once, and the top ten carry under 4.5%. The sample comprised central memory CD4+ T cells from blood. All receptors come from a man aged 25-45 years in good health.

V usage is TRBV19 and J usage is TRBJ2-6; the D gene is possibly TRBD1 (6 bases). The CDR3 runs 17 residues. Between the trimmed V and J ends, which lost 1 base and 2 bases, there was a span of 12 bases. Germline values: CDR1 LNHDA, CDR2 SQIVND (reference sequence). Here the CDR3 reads CASSIVQGRAGANVLTF. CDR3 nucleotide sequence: TGTGCCAGTAGTATAGTACAGGGCCGGGCTGGGGCCAACGTCCTGACTTTC. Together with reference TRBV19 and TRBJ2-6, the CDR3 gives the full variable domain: DGGITQSPKYLFRKEGQNVTLSCEQNLNHDAMYWYRQDPGQGLRLIYYSQIVNDFQKGDIAEGYSVSREKKESFPLTVTSAQKNPTAFYLCASSIVQGRAGANVLTFGAGSRLTVL.

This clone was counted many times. CDR3 region: CASRTPAGNLVSGEQFF. CDR3 nucleotides: TGTGCCAGCAGGACGCCGGCAGGGAATTTGGTCTCGGGTGAGCAGTTCTTC. The chain combines TRBV28 with TRBJ2-1; a weak D match, TRBD1 (5 bases). Germline V CDR1 and CDR2: MDHEN, SYDVKM. The V end was cut by 6 bases, the J end by 9 bases, with 27 bases between. The CDR3 runs 17 residues.

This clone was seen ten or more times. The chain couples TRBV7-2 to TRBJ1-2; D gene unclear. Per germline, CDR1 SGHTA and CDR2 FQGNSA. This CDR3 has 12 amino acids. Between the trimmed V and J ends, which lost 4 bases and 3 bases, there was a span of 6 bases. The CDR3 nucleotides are TGTGCCAGCAGCTCTCTCGACTATGGCTACACCTTC. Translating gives CASSSLDYGYTF.

CDR3 loop: CASSVGNAGSTDTQYF. Here the CDR3 DNA reads TGTGCCAGCAGCGTAGGTAATGCGGGAAGCACAGATACGCAGTATTTT. The genes are TRBV9 and TRBJ2-3; tentatively, D is TRBD2 (6 bases). The V gene's germline CDR1 is SGDLS and CDR2 YYNGEE. The CDR3 covers 16 residues. Trimming removed 0 bases at V and 0 bases at J, with 11 bases between.

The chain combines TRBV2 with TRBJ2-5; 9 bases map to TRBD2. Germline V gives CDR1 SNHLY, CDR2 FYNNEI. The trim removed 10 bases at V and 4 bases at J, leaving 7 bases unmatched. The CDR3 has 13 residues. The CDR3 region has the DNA TGTGCCACATCGACTAGCGGAGTAGAGACCCAGTACTTC. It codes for CATSTSGVETQYF. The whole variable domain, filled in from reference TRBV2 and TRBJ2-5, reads EPEVTQTPSHQVTQMGQEVILRCVPISNHLYFYWYRQILGQKVEFLVSFYNNEISEKSEIFDDQFSVERPDGSNFTLKIRSTKLEDSAMYFCATSTSGVETQYFGPGTRLLVL.

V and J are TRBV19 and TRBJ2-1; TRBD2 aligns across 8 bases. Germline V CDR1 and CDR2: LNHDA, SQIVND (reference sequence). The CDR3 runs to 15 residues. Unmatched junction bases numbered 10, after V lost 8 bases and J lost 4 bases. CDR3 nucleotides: TGTGCCAGTTCCCAGGCGGGGGGCCGGTACAATGAGCAGTTCTTC. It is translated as CASSQAGGRYNEQFF.

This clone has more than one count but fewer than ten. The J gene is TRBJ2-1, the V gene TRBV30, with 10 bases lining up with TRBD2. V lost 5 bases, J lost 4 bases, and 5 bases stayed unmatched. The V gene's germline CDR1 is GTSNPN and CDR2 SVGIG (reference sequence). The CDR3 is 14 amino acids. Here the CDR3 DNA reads TGTGCCTGGGTAGCGGGGGGACTTTACAATGAGCAGTTCTTC. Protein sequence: CAWVAGGLYNEQFF. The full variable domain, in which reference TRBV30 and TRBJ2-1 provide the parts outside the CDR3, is SQTIHQWPATLVQPVGSPLSLECTVEGTSNPNLYWYRQAAGRGLQLLFYSVGIGQISSEVPQNLSASRPQDRQFILSSKKLLLSDSGFYLCAWVAGGLYNEQFFGPGTRLTVL.

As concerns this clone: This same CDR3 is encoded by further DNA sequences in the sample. The CDR3 DNA reads TGCGCCAGTACCAACCGAGGGGGCTATGGCTACACCTTC. Translated: CASTNRGGYGYTF. This chain links TRBV5-1 with TRBJ1-2; possible D gene TRBD1, 6 bases. Germline assignment: CDR1 SGHRS and CDR2 YFSETQ. The CDR3 sequence is 13 residues long. The V end was cut by 8 bases, the J end by 4 bases, with 15 bases between.

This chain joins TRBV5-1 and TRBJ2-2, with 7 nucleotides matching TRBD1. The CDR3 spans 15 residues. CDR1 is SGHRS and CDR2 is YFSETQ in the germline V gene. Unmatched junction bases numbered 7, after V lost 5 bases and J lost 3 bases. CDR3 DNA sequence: TGCGCCAGCAGTTCTGAGGGGGCTCACACCGGGGAGCTGTTTTTT. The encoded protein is CASSSEGAHTGELFF.

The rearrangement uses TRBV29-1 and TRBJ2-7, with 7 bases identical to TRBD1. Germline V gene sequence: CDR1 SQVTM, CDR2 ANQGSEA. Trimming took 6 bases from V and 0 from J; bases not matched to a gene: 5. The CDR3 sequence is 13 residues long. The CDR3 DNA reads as TGCAGCGTACTTGGGGACAGCTCCTACGAGCAGTACTTC. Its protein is CSVLGDSSYEQYF.

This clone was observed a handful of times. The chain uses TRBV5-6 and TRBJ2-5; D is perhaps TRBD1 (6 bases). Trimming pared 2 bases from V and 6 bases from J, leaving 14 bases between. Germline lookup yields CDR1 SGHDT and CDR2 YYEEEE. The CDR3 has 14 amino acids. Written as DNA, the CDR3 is TGTGCCAGCAGCTTCGCCGGGACAAGGCAGACCCAGTACTTC. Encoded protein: CASSFAGTRQTQYF.

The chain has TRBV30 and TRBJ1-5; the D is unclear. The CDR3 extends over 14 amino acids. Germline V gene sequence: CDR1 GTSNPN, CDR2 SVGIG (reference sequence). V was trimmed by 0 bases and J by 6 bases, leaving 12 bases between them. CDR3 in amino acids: CAWSVPGSSQPQHF. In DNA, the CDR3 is TGTGCCTGGAGTGTACCGGGTTCTAGTCAGCCCCAGCATTTT. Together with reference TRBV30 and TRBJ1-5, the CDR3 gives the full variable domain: SQTIHQWPATLVQPVGSPLSLECTVEGTSNPNLYWYRQAAGRGLQLLFYSVGIGQISSEVPQNLSASRPQDRQFILSSKKLLLSDSGFYLCAWSVPGSSQPQHFGDGTRLSIL.

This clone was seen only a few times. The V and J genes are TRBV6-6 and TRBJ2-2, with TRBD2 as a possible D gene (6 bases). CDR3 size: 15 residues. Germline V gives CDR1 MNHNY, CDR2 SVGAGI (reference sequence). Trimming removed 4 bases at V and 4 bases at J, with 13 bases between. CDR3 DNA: TGTGCCAGCAGTTGGGCGGGGCAAGGCACCGGGGAGCTGTTTTTT. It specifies CASSWAGQGTGELFF.

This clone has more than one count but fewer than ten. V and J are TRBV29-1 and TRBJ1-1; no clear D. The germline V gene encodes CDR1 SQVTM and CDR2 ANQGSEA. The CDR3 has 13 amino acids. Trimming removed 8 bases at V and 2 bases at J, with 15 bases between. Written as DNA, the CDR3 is TGCAGCTCAACAAATTCAGGTAACACTGAAGCTTTCTTT. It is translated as CSSTNSGNTEAFF.

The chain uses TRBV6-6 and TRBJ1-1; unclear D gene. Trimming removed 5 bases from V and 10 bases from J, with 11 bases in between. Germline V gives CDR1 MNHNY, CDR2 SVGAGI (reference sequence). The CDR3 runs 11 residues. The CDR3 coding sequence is TGTGCCAGCAGTGAACAGAGGACAGCTTTCTTT. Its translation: CASSEQRTAFF.

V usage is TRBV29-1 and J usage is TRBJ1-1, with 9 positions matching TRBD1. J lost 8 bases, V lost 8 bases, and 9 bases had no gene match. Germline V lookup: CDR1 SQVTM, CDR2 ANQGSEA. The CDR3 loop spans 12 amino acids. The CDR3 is CSTGAGTGEAFF. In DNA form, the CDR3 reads TGCAGCACGGGAGCCGGGACAGGGGAAGCTTTCTTT.

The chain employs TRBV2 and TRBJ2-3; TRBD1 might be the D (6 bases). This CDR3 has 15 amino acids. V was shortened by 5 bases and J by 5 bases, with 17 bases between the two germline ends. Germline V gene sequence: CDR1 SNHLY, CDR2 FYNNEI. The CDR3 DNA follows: TGTGCCAGCAGTCCCCTAGGGGCAGGGGTAGATACGCAGTATTTT. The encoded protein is CASSPLGAGVDTQYF.